Listed below are T cell receptor beta chains from one sample, sequenced in a study of blood T cell repertoires in COVID-19. Using immunoSEQ multiplex PCR, the repertoire was profiled, and TCRdb retains in-frame clones only, with some absent. The sample has about 260,000 clones, 70% to 90% seen once. Specimen: peripheral blood. The receptors derive from a woman between 45 and 60 years old with acute or convalescent COVID-19. Each CDR3 is given with its conserved first and last residue. A D gene is named only where the DNA matches it firmly. Clone sizes are given selectively: once, few, many, or a class where the clone is expanded.

TGTGCCAGCATCCCCGGGAGGACAGAGACCCAGTACTTC	CASIPGRTETQYF	TRBV2	NA	TRBD2	TRBJ2-5
TGTGCCAGTAGCACCAAACAGGGGCCGAGGATCTATAATTCACCCCTCCACTTT	CASSTKQGPRIYNSPLHF	TRBV19	NA	TRBD1	TRBJ1-6
TGTGCCAGCAGCTTAGAGAGCCTGAACCCCGGGACATCGAACACCGGGGAGCTGTTTTTT	CASSLESLNPGTSNTGELFF	TRBV13	NA	NA	TRBJ2-2
TGTGCCAGCAGCCAACTCCCAGGGCAAAACACTGAAGCTTTCTTT	CASSQLPGQNTEAFF	TRBV7-3	NA	NA	TRBJ1-1
TGTGCCAGCAGCAGGGGATGGGGCGAGCAGTACTTC	CASSRGWGEQYF	TRBV9	NA	NA	TRBJ2-7
TGTGCCAGCTCAGAGGGCCCACAAGAGACCCAGTACTTC	CASSEGPQETQYF	TRBV11-2	NA	NA	TRBJ2-5
TGCGCCAGCAGCAGGCAGGGGCTGTCGGTAGACTCTGGAAACACCATATATTTT	CASSRQGLSVDSGNTIYF	TRBV5-1	NA	NA	TRBJ1-3
TGCAGCGTTGAGGGGGGGCCCCCCCAAGCTTTCTTT	CSVEGGPPQAFF	TRBV29-1	NA	NA	TRBJ1-1
TGTGCCAGCAGCCCTGGACTAGCGCCGCACTACGAGCAGTACTTC	CASSPGLAPHYEQYF	TRBV5-4	few	TRBD2	TRBJ2-7
TGTGCCGCAGTTCGGGGTCCTCGGGAGCTGTTTTTT	CAAVRGPRELFF	TRBV6-6	NA	NA	TRBJ2-2
TGTGCCAGCGCGCCACCCGGGGGTGAAAAACTGTTTTTT	CASAPPGGEKLFF	TRBV2	NA	NA	TRBJ1-4
TGTGCCAGCCGGGGGACAGGTCACGAGCAGTACTTC	CASRGTGHEQYF	TRBV9	few	TRBD1	TRBJ2-7
TGTGCCAGCAGCCAAGGAAAAGCTAGCGGACAATACAATGAGCAGTTCTTC	CASSQGKASGQYNEQFF	TRBV3-1/TRBV3-2	NA	TRBD2	TRBJ2-1
TGTGCCAGCTATAGGGGTCCCAATGAAAAACTGTTTTTT	CASYRGPNEKLFF	TRBV28	NA	NA	TRBJ1-4
TGTGCCAGCAGTTTAGTCGGCAGGGGGTCCTACGAGCAGTACTTC	CASSLVGRGSYEQYF	TRBV28	NA	TRBD1	TRBJ2-7
TGTGCCAGCACTGAATACAGCTCTGGAAACACCATATATTTT	CASTEYSSGNTIYF	TRBV2	NA	NA	TRBJ1-3
TGTGCCAGCAGCGTAGAGGCCCTAAACCCTGCGGGGACGCAGTATTTT	CASSVEALNPAGTQYF	TRBV9	NA	NA	TRBJ2-3
TGTGCCAGCAGTACCTTCTCCGACACGACCTATTCTTATGAGCCCCAGCATTTT	CASSTFSDTTYSYEPQHF	TRBV28	NA	NA	TRBJ1-5
TGTGCCAGCAGTGACTTCTGGGACAGGGAAAATGGCTACACCTTC	CASSDFWDRENGYTF	TRBV28	NA	TRBD1	TRBJ1-2
TGCGCCAGCAGCCAAGTCGGGGACAGAGCCTCCTACGAGCAGTACTTC	CASSQVGDRASYEQYF	TRBV4-1	NA	TRBD1	TRBJ2-7
TGTGCCAGCAGTGAACCCAGGGGGACTAGCGTCAGCACCGGGGAGCTGTTTTTT	CASSEPRGTSVSTGELFF	TRBV28	NA	TRBD2	TRBJ2-2
TGTGCCAGCAGCCCGACAGGTGTCGGTGCTGAAGCTTTCTTT	CASSPTGVGAEAFF	TRBV3-1/TRBV3-2	NA	NA	TRBJ1-1
TGTGCCAGGCCAGGGACTAGCGGGAACTACGAGCAGTACTTC	CARPGTSGNYEQYF	TRBV5-8	NA	TRBD2	TRBJ2-7
TGCGATCTGGACTTCTACGAGCAGTACTTC	CDLDFYEQYF	TRBV20-1	NA	NA	TRBJ2-7
TGTGCCAGTTCGACAGGGTTCGGCTACACCTTC	CASSTGFGYTF	TRBV3-1/TRBV3-2	few	TRBD1	TRBJ1-2
TGTGCCAGCAGTCCCGACGCGGCAGATACGCAGTATTTT	CASSPDAADTQYF	TRBV27	NA	NA	TRBJ2-3
TGTGCCAGCAGAGCCACAGGGTTGGATGGCTACACCTTC	CASRATGLDGYTF	TRBV7-9	NA	NA	TRBJ1-2
TGCGCCAGCAGCTTAACAGGGGCGGGGACAGATACGCAGTATTTT	CASSLTGAGTDTQYF	TRBV5-1	NA	NA	TRBJ2-3
TGTGCCAGCAACCAGCGGGGCTCCTACGAGCAGTACTTC	CASNQRGSYEQYF	TRBV27	NA	TRBD2	TRBJ2-7